This is a list of T cell receptor beta chains from one sample in a study of CD8 T cells in Susac syndrome. TCRdb re-derived calls from the immunoSEQ multiplex PCR reads in MiXCR, one entry per CDR3 protein. Here the sample spans about 160,000 distinct CDR3 sequences, approximately 90% being singletons. Sample: CD4+ T cells from PBMCs. The receptors stem from a human donor in good health. The CDR3 runs from the conserved cysteine through the conserved F or W. The D gene is left open where the match is weak. Some rows have no size entry. The others give once, few or many, or a class for an expanded clone.

TRBD2	TRBJ2-7	TRBV10-3	NA	CAISPVNGRAEGQYF	TGTGCCATCAGTCCCGTGAACGGGAGGGCCGAAGGGCAGTACTTC
NA	TRBJ2-6	TRBV19	once	CASSFQGTGANVLTF	TGTGCCAGTAGTTTCCAGGGAACTGGGGCCAACGTCCTGACTTTC
TRBD2	TRBJ2-5	TRBV28	NA	CASTPGTSLETQYF	TGTGCCAGCACCCCAGGGACTAGCTTGGAGACCCAGTACTTC
NA	TRBJ2-2	TRBV19	NA	CASSILGGKLFF	TGTGCCAGTAGTATCCTGGGCGGGAAACTGTTTTTT
NA	TRBJ2-5	TRBV7-9	few	CASSLAEGKETQYF	TGTGCCAGCAGCTTAGCGGAAGGAAAAGAGACCCAGTACTTC
NA	TRBJ2-1	TRBV15	NA	CATSRGGGGYNEQFF	TGTGCCACCAGCAGAGGAGGGGGAGGATACAATGAGCAGTTCTTC
NA	TRBJ1-5	TRBV12-3/TRBV12-4	NA	CASSSTGTTSNQPQHF	TGTGCCAGCAGTTCCACCGGGACAACTAGCAATCAGCCCCAGCATTTT
NA	TRBJ2-7	TRBV5-1	NA	CASSLESTGGDTGEQYF	TGCGCCAGCAGCTTGGAAAGCACCGGGGGCGATACGGGCGAGCAGTACTTC
TRBD1	TRBJ1-2	TRBV6-2/TRBV6-3	NA	CASSRGTGLPYGYTF	TGTGCCAGCAGCCGCGGGACAGGGTTACCCTATGGCTACACCTTC
NA	TRBJ2-2	TRBV5-1	NA	CASSLGGLPPGELFF	TGCGCCAGCAGCTTGGGGGGCCTCCCCCCCGGGGAGCTGTTTTTT
TRBD1	TRBJ1-1	TRBV5-1	NA	CASSLLPGQTMNTEAFF	TGCGCCAGCAGCTTGCTCCCGGGACAGACCATGAACACTGAAGCTTTCTTT
NA	TRBJ2-5	TRBV6-5	NA	CASSYSPEARGETQYF	TGTGCCAGCAGTTACTCCCCTGAGGCGAGAGGGGAGACCCAGTACTTC
TRBD1	TRBJ1-5	TRBV7-9	NA	CASSATGGDQPQHF	TGTGCCAGCAGCGCTACAGGGGGCGACCAGCCCCAGCATTTT